A few counts support the clone carrying this T cell receptor (beta chain). The antigen remains unidentified. This entry is derived from a study of T cell repertoires in cytomegalovirus infection. Background on the study: In the study, CMV epitopes included recently identified HLA-C-restricted and well-studied HLA-B-restricted ones. The public TCR beta signatures pointed to both CMV infection and matching HLA type.

Study findings and constraints: Cumulated frequencies of public TCR beta families served to identify carriers of CMV plus the relevant HLA. The response measured ex vivo was dominated by TCR beta clonotypes (HLA-C-restricted and CMV-specific).

TCRdb used MiXCR to reprocess the reads, holding one entry per CDR3 protein. Seen here are roughly 990,000 distinct CDR3 sequences, approximately 31% observed once, and the top ten hold about an eighth. CDR1 SGHAT and CDR2 FQNNGV come from the germline V gene. This CDR3 is built from 17 residues. Trimming shortened V by 1 base and J by 5 bases, and 18 bases separated the two germline ends. The sequencing used cultured CD8+ T cells from PBMCs, collected from culture after CMV antigen stimulation. V and J are TRBV11-2 and TRBJ1-5; D remains unclear. The source of this sequence is a human donor in good health (CMV status not recorded). Some clones in this sample may be carry-over from other donors' samples. CDR3 bases: TGTGCCAGCAGCTTAGTTTGGCCGGAGACTCATGATCAGCCCCAGCATTTT. Translated: CASSLVWPETHDQPQHF. The variable domain in full, with the rest retrieved from reference TRBV11-2 and TRBJ1-5, is EAGVAQSPRYKIIEKRQSVAFWCNPISGHATLYWYQQILGQGPKLLIQFQNNGVVDDSQLPKDRFSAERLKGVDSTLKIQPAKLEDSAVYLCASSLVWPETHDQPQHFGDGTRLSIL.